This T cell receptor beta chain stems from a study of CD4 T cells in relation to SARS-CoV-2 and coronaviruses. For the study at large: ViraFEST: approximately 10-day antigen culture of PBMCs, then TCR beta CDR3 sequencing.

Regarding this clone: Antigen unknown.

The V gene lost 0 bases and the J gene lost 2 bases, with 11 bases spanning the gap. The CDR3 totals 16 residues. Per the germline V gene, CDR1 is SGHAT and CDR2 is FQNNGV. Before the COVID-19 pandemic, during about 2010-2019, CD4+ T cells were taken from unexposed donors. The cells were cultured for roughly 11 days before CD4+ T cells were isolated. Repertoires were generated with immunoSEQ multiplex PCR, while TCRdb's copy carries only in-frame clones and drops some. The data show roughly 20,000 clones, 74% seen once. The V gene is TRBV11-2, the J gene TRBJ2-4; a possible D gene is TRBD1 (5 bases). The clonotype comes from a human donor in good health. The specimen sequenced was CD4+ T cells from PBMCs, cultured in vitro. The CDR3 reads CASSLEGRSTKNIQYF. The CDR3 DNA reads TGTGCCAGCAGCTTAGAGGGGCGTTCTACCAAAAACATTCAGTACTTC.